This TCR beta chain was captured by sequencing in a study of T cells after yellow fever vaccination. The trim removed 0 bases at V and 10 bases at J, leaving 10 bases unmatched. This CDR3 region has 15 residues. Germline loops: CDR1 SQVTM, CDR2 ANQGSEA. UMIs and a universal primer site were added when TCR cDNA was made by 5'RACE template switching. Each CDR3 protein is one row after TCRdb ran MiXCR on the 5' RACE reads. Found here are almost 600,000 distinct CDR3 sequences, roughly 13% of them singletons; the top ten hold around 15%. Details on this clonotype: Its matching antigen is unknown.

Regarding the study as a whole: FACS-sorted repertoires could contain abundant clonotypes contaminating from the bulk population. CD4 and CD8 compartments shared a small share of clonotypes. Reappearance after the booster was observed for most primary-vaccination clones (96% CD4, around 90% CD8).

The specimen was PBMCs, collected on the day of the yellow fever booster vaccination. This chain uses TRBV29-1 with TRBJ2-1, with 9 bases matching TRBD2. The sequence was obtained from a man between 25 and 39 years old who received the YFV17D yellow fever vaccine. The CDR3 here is CSVEDLAGADVEQFF. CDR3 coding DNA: TGCAGCGTTGAAGATTTAGCGGGAGCCGATGTCGAGCAGTTCTTC.